This is a list of T cell receptor beta chains from one sample in a study of beta chain features in type 1 diabetes. TCRdb keeps only in-frame clones here, not all; method: immunoSEQ multiplex PCR. The table records around 170,000 clones, 8.5% to 10% of them present only once. The sequencing input was central memory CD4+ T cells from blood. The receptors were sampled from a woman aged 30 to 39 with type 1 diabetes. CDR3s include the opening cysteine and the closing phenylalanine or tryptophan. A D gene is named only where the DNA matches it firmly. Not all rows give a size; the values are once, few, many and, for expanded clones, a class.

v_call,j_call,clone_size,d_call,cdr3_aa,cdr3_nt
TRBV4-1,TRBJ2-1,.,TRBD2,CASSRQLAGMGNNEQFF,TGCGCCAGCAGCCGTCAACTAGCGGGGATGGGTAACAATGAGCAGTTCTTC
TRBV5-4,TRBJ2-5,.,.,CASSAGGGTETQYF,TGTGCCAGCAGCGCTGGAGGGGGCACAGAGACCCAGTACTTC
TRBV10-3,TRBJ2-2,.,TRBD2,CAISAGTSGWTGELFF,TGTGCCATCAGTGCCGGGACTAGCGGATGGACCGGGGAGCTGTTTTTT
TRBV6-5,TRBJ2-7,few,TRBD2,CASTASGTYEQYF,TGTGCCAGCACGGCTAGCGGAACCTACGAGCAGTACTTC
TRBV4-1,TRBJ2-6,.,.,CASSQEGGVSISGANVLTF,TGCGCCAGCAGCCAAGAAGGAGGGGTGTCAATATCCGGGGCCAACGTCCTGACTTTC
TRBV6-5,TRBJ2-7,.,TRBD1,CASSYSGQNPLYEQYF,TGTGCCAGCAGTTACTCGGGACAGAACCCCCTCTACGAGCAGTACTTC
TRBV27,TRBJ2-5,.,TRBD2,CASSLTLAGTQETQYF,TGTGCCAGCAGTTTAACACTAGCGGGCACACAAGAGACCCAGTACTTC
TRBV6-1,TRBJ1-4,.,TRBD1,CASSESTGRTNEKLFF,TGTGCCAGCAGTGAGTCGACAGGGCGTACTAATGAAAAACTGTTTTTT
TRBV5-1,TRBJ2-7,.,.,CASSRDSYGEQYF,TGCGCCAGCAGCAGGGACTCCTACGGGGAGCAGTACTTC
TRBV28,TRBJ1-4,few,.,CASSFLGAANEKLFF,TGTGCCAGCAGCTTCTTGGGGGCGGCTAATGAAAAACTGTTTTTT
TRBV9,TRBJ2-5,.,TRBD2,CASSVGMGGETQYF,TGTGCCAGCAGCGTCGGGATGGGGGGGGAGACCCAGTACTTC
TRBV28,TRBJ2-1,few,TRBD1,CASSLYRDRAQFF,TGTGCCAGCAGTCTGTACCGGGACAGAGCCCAGTTCTTC
TRBV4-1,TRBJ2-7,few,TRBD2,CASSQPSGRRMAEQYF,TGCGCCAGCAGCCAACCAAGCGGGAGAAGAATGGCCGAGCAGTACTTC
TRBV28,TRBJ2-7,few,.,CASSFLGPAYEQYF,TGTGCCAGCAGTTTCTTGGGGCCCGCCTACGAGCAGTACTTC
TRBV19,TRBJ1-2,few,TRBD1,CASSIQGTGTYGYTF,TGTGCCAGTAGTATACAGGGGACAGGAACTTATGGCTACACCTTC
TRBV4-1,TRBJ1-2,few,.,CASSQDAVYGYTF,TGCGCCAGCAGCCAAGATGCAGTCTATGGCTACACCTTC
TRBV5-1,TRBJ2-7,.,TRBD1,CASRERTGSYEQYF,TGCGCCAGCAGGGAAAGGACAGGGTCCTACGAGCAGTACTTC
TRBV21-1,TRBJ1-4,few,.,CASSKEKKRKLFF,TGTGCCAGCAGCAAAGAGAAGAAGCGGAAACTGTTTTTT
TRBV11-3,TRBJ1-1,few,TRBD1,CASSFTGVAEAFF,TGTGCCAGCAGCTTTACAGGGGTAGCCGAAGCTTTCTTT
TRBV5-4,TRBJ1-2,few,.,CASSVDGGYGYTF,TGTGCCAGCAGCGTGGACGGCGGCTATGGCTACACCTTC
TRBV7-2,TRBJ2-1,few,TRBD2,CASSLGGLAGQFF,TGTGCCAGCAGCTTAGGGGGACTAGCGGGGCAGTTCTTC
TRBV11-2,TRBJ2-7,.,TRBD1,CASSYPGTGGYEQYF,TGTGCCAGCAGTTATCCCGGGACAGGGGGATACGAGCAGTACTTC
TRBV29-1,TRBJ1-2,.,.,CSVGRPWGRANYGYTF,TGCAGCGTTGGAAGACCTTGGGGGCGGGCTAACTATGGCTACACCTTC
TRBV29-1,TRBJ2-3,few,.,CSVVGAPSTDTQYF,TGCAGCGTTGTAGGGGCCCCTAGCACAGATACGCAGTATTTT
TRBV30,TRBJ1-5,few,.,CAWSEGVHQPQHF,TGTGCCTGGAGTGAGGGGGTGCACCAGCCCCAGCATTTT
TRBV10-3,TRBJ1-1,few,.,CAISVSQGNTEAFF,TGTGCCATCAGTGTTTCCCAGGGGAACACTGAAGCTTTCTTT
TRBV9,TRBJ2-2,few,.,CASSGRRAGNTGELFF,TGTGCCAGCAGCGGAAGGAGGGCCGGGAACACCGGGGAGCTGTTTTTT
TRBV5-1,TRBJ2-2,few,TRBD1,CASSLGTGPTGELFF,TGCGCCAGCAGCCTCGGGACAGGACCCACCGGGGAGCTGTTTTTT
TRBV7-9,TRBJ2-3,few,TRBD2,CASSSEAGRVSDTQYF,TGTGCCAGCAGCTCCGAAGCGGGACGGGTTTCAGATACGCAGTATTTT
TRBV11-3,TRBJ2-1,.,TRBD2,CASSLNSGNKIPFF,TGTGCCAGCAGCTTGAATAGCGGGAATAAGATCCCGTTCTTC
TRBV11-3,TRBJ2-2,few,.,CASSFPHNPGELFF,TGTGCCAGCAGCTTCCCACACAATCCTGGGGAGCTGTTTTTT